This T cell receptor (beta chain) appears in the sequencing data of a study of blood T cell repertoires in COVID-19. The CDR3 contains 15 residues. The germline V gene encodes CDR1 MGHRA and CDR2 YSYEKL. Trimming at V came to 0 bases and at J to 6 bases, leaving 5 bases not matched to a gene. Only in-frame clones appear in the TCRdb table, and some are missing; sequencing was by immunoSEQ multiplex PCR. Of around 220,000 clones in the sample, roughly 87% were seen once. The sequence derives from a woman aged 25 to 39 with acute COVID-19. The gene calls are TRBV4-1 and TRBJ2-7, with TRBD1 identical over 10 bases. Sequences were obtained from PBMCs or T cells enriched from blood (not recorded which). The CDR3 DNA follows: TGCGCCAGCAGCCAAGATCGAAGGACAGGGGGCGAGCAGTACTTC. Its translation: CASSQDRRTGGEQYF.